This passage covers 20 T cell receptor beta chains from one sample sequenced in a study of OX40 agonist ivuxolimab in advanced cancers. Clones were read by immunoSEQ multiplex PCR, and TCRdb kept only the in-frame ones, dropping some. The sample lists some 150,000 clones; about 92% were seen once. The sequenced sample was CD4+ or CD8+ T cells sorted from blood, obtained in a trial of the OX40 agonist ivuxolimab. The receptors come from an adult with an advanced solid tumor such as melanoma, head and neck, liver or kidney cancer.

The chain joins TRBV27 to TRBJ2-2; the D is unclear. The V end lost 8 bases, the J end lost 1 base, and 11 bases lay between the germline ends. Germline CDR1 and CDR2: MNHEY and SMNVEV (reference sequence). The CDR3 has 14 residues. The DNA of the CDR3 is TGTGCCAGCCGAGCCACCTGGAACACCGGGGAGCTGTTTTTT. The encoded protein is CASRATWNTGELFF.

This sequence joins TRBV4-1 and TRBJ1-1, with D possibly being TRBD1 (6 bases). The CDR3 covers 15 residues. Germline lookup yields CDR1 MGHRA and CDR2 YSYEKL. Trimming cost V 2 bases and J 4 bases, with 14 bases left between them. The CDR3 is CASSQLTGRGTEAFF. As DNA, the CDR3 is TGCGCCAGCAGCCAACTCACAGGGAGGGGCACTGAAGCTTTCTTT.

This chain joins TRBV5-1 and TRBJ2-3; D possibly corresponds to TRBD2 (6 bases). The CDR3 is 14 residues long. Per the germline V gene, CDR1 is SGHRS and CDR2 is YFSETQ. Trimming left V 4 bases short and J 1 base short, with 10 bases between. The CDR3 DNA reads as TGCGCCAGCAGCGAGACGGGGGGCACAGATACGCAGTATTTT. Its protein is CASSETGGTDTQYF.

This chain joins TRBV21-1 and TRBJ2-5; the table's D gene call, TRBD1, was not cross checked with the DNA. TRBV21-1 is deemed a pseudogene. The length of the CDR3 is 17 residues. CDR3 bases: TGTGCCAGCAGCCCCCGCCTCGAAGGACAGAAGACGGAGACCCAGTACTTC. Amino acid sequence: CASSPRLEGQKTETQYF.

The V and J genes are TRBV9 and TRBJ1-2; TRBD1 might be the D (5 bases). V was pared by 0 bases and J by 8 bases, with 23 bases between. CDR1 and CDR2 (germline): SGDLS, YYNGEE. The CDR3 has 17 amino acids. CDR3 region: CASSVASNYRIPGGYTF. The CDR3 bases are TGTGCCAGCAGCGTAGCCTCGAATTACAGGATTCCCGGGGGCTACACCTTC.

A few counts support this clone. V usage is TRBV6-6 and J usage is TRBJ1-1; the D gene is possibly TRBD1 (6 bases). The V end was cut by 5 bases, the J end by 9 bases, with 13 bases between. The CDR3 is 12 residues long. Germline V gives CDR1 MNHNY, CDR2 SVGAGI (reference sequence). The CDR3 DNA reads as TGTGCCAGCAGTCCCAATCAGGGGAAAGCTTTCTTT. Amino acids: CASSPNQGKAFF.

This clone was recorded once. V and J are TRBV5-5 and TRBJ1-6; no clear D. The V gene's germline CDR1 is SGHKS and CDR2 YYEKEE (reference sequence). Trimming removed 10 bases from V and 1 base from J, with 6 bases in between. This CDR3 has 12 amino acids. In DNA form, the CDR3 reads TGTGCCTGCCAGTCCTATAATTCACCCCTCCACTTT. Encoded protein: CACQSYNSPLHF.

The gene calls are TRBV10-3 and TRBJ1-5; 11 bases match TRBD1. The CDR3 has 16 amino acids. Germline V gene sequence: CDR1 ENHRY, CDR2 SYGVKD. The ends lost 10 bases at V and 9 bases at J; junction bases unmatched: 17. In DNA, the CDR3 is TGTGCCAGTCGGGCCGGGACAGGGGGAACTGAAGCGCCCCAGCATTTT. Amino acids: CASRAGTGGTEAPQHF.

This clone was detected only a few times. The V gene is TRBV7-9, the J gene TRBJ2-5; D is undetermined. Per the germline V gene, CDR1 is SEHNR and CDR2 is FQNEAQ (reference sequence). The CDR3 is 12 residues long. Trimming shortened V by 1 base and J by 4 bases, and 4 bases separated the two germline ends. CDR3 DNA: TGTGCCAGCAGCTTAGTCGCAGAGACCCAGTACTTC. Its translation is CASSLVAETQYF.

CDR3 in amino acids: CACSSEVVEGYTF. DNA for the CDR3: TGTGCCTGCTCCTCCGAGGTGGTCGAAGGCTACACCTTC. The genes are TRBV19 and TRBJ1-2; D not resolved. The V gene lost 11 bases and the J gene lost 8 bases, with 21 bases spanning the gap. Germline CDR1 reads LNHDA; CDR2 reads SQIVND (reference sequence). The length of the CDR3 is 13 residues.

V gene TRBV28 combines with J gene TRBJ1-2; TRBD1 agrees at 7 bases. This CDR3 spans 14 amino acids. CDR1 is MDHEN and CDR2 is SYDVKM in the germline V gene. V lost 0 bases and J lost 4; bases outside the gene matches: 2. DNA of the CDR3: TGTGCCAGCAGTTTATGGGAGGGGGCCTATGGCTACACCTTC. Its translation is CASSLWEGAYGYTF.

CDR3: CASSVSVSYEQYF. The CDR3 DNA reads as TGTGCCAGCAGCGTATCGGTCTCCTACGAGCAGTACTTC. V usage is TRBV9 and J usage is TRBJ2-7, with D uncertain. The CDR3 has 13 residues. The germline V gene encodes CDR1 SGDLS and CDR2 YYNGEE. V lost 1 base, J lost 0 bases, and 5 bases lay in between.

The CDR3 here is CAISESGQNYEQYF. Written as DNA, the CDR3 is TGTGCCATCAGTGAGTCCGGCCAGAACTACGAGCAGTACTTC. The chain links TRBV10-3 to TRBJ2-5; no reliable D call. The J call could be wrong; TRBJ2-7 is a better fit for the DNA end. Germline V gene data show CDR1 as ENHRY and CDR2 as SYGVKD. This CDR3 spans 14 amino acids.

The chain recombines TRBV5-1 with TRBJ1-5, with 11 bases identical to TRBD1. The CDR3 is 16 residues long. From germline, CDR1 is SGHRS and CDR2 YFSETQ. V gave up 0 bases and J gave up 6 bases; unmatched junction bases: 5. CDR3 in DNA: TGCGCCAGCAGCTTGGGGACAGGGGGCGGAGGTCAGCCCCAGCATTTT. It yields the protein CASSLGTGGGGQPQHF.

This clone was observed a single time. The chain uses TRBV10-1 and TRBJ1-1; D might be TRBD1 (6 bases). Trimming pared 0 bases from V and 4 bases from J, leaving 15 bases between. Germline lookup yields CDR1 WNHNN and CDR2 SYGVQD (reference sequence). This CDR3 has 16 residues. The CDR3: CASSESEQGYPTEAFF. CDR3 in DNA: TGCGCCAGCAGTGAGTCCGAACAGGGATATCCCACTGAAGCTTTCTTT.

J is TRBJ2-7 and V is TRBV7-2, with 7 bases fitting TRBD1. CDR1 SGHTA and CDR2 FQGNSA come from the germline V gene. With V trimmed by 1 base and J by 3 bases, 3 bases remained unmatched. This CDR3 has 14 amino acids. CDR3 loop: CASSLGDSVYEQYF. As DNA, the CDR3 is TGTGCCAGCAGCTTAGGGGACAGCGTCTACGAGCAGTACTTC.

The chain links TRBV7-3 to TRBJ2-1; 9 bases are a match to TRBD1. The CDR3 extends over 16 amino acids. Per the germline V gene, CDR1 is SGHTA and CDR2 is FQGTGA. Unmatched junction bases numbered 2, after V lost 1 base and J lost 1 base. The CDR3 DNA reads TGTGCCAGCAGCTTAAAGGGACAGGGTTCCTACAATGAGCAGTTCTTC. This gives the protein CASSLKGQGSYNEQFF.

V usage is TRBV5-4 and J usage is TRBJ2-1; 9 nucleotides align to TRBD2. Per the germline V gene, CDR1 is SGHNT and CDR2 is YYREEE (reference sequence). The CDR3 consists of 16 residues. Trimming removed 2 bases from V and 2 bases from J; junction bases left unmatched: 5. CDR3 amino acids: CASSFGGGRAYNEQFF. The CDR3 region has the DNA TGTGCCAGCAGCTTTGGGGGCGGGAGGGCCTACAATGAGCAGTTCTTC.

The V and J genes are TRBV4-1 and TRBJ2-3; D might be TRBD1 (6 bases). The CDR3 has 18 amino acids. Trimming shortened V by 0 bases and J by 2 bases, and 18 bases separated the two germline ends. Germline loops: CDR1 MGHRA, CDR2 YSYEKL. CDR3 sequence: CASSQDEQGAVSTDTQYF. CDR3 coding DNA: TGCGCCAGCAGCCAAGACGAACAGGGTGCGGTCTCCACAGATACGCAGTATTTT.

This chain connects TRBV5-1 to TRBJ1-4; no definite D call. CDR1 is SGHRS and CDR2 is YFSETQ in the germline V gene. The germline V and J ends were trimmed by 1 base and 8 bases, with 15 bases remaining between them. The CDR3 runs to 15 residues. The CDR3 is CASSLTRAGKEKLFF. The DNA for the CDR3 is TGCGCCAGCAGCTTGACGAGGGCGGGAAAGGAAAAACTGTTTTTT.